This T cell receptor (beta chain) was recorded in a study of blood T cell repertoires in COVID-19. Study summary: Acute and convalescent COVID-19 samples came from the United States, Italy and Spain.

Clones were sequenced by immunoSEQ multiplex PCR, and TCRdb holds only the in-frame ones, with some missing. The table includes over 130,000 clones, under 85% detected once. Individuals in the exposed group had encountered a COVID-19 case within 2 weeks preceding study entry. In this sample, this clone turned up once. The CDR3 spans 15 residues. Per the germline V gene, CDR1 is SNHLY and CDR2 is FYNNEI. V was pared by 7 bases and J by 2 bases, with 8 bases of the junction left unmatched. V gene TRBV2 combines with J gene TRBJ2-5; 9 bases map to TRBD2. This TCR was recovered from a woman aged 18-29 years who had been exposed to COVID-19. Sequenced input: PBMCs or T cells enriched from blood (not recorded which). This CDR3 reads CASTVAGGVQETQYF. The CDR3 DNA reads TGTGCCAGCACCGTGGCGGGAGGGGTACAAGAGACCCAGTACTTC.